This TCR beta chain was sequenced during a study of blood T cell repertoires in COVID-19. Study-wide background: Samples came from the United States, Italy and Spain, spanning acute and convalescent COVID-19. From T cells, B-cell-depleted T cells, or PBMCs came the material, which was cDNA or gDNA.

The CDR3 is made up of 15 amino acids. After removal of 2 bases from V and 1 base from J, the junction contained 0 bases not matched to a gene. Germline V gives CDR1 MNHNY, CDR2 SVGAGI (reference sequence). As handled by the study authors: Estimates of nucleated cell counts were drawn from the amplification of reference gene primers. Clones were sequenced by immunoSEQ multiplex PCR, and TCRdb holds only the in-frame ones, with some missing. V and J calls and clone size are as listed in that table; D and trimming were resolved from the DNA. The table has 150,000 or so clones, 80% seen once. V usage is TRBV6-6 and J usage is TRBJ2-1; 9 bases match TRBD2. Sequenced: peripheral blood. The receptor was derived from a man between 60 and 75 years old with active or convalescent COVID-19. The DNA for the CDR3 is TGTGCCAGCAGTTACCTAGCGGGATCCTACAATGAGCAGTTCTTC. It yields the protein CASSYLAGSYNEQFF.